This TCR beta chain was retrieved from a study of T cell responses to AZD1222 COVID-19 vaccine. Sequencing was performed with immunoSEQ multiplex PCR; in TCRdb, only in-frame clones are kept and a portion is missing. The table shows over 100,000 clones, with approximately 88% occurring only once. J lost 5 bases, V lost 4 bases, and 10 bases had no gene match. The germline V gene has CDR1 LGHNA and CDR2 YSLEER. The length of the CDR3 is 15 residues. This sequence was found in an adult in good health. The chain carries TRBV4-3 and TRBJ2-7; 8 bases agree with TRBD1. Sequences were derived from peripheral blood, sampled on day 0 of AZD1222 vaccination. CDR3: CASSPGQGRWHEQYF. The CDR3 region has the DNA TGCGCCAGCAGCCCTGGACAGGGCCGATGGCACGAGCAGTACTTC.